What follows are 24 T cell receptor beta chains derived from one specimen sequenced in a study of follicular helper T cells after annual influenza vaccination. The time point: 2015-2016 season, 7 days after influenza vaccination. The assay was immunoSEQ multiplex PCR, and TCRdb's table has in-frame clones only and misses some. The data show about 4,800 clones, with approximately 83% seen just once and about 1.2% held by the top ten. Sequenced material: CXCR5+ CD38- circulating T follicular helper cells from blood, taken 7 days after influenza vaccination. The subset is: circulating Tfh, non-naive CD4+CXCR5+PD-1+ (ICOS+CD38+ or ICOS-CD38-). The receptor source for this set is an adult who received the influenza vaccine.

The chain employs TRBV7-9 and TRBJ2-2; D may match TRBD1 or TRBD2 (5 bases each). The CDR3 is 15 amino acids. CDR1 SEHNR and CDR2 FQNEAQ come from the germline V gene (reference sequence). V was clipped by 3 bases and J by 4 bases, with 12 bases between them. CDR3 protein: CASSLGPTGTGELFF. The CDR3 region has the DNA TGTGCCAGCAGCTTGGGACCAACAGGCACCGGGGAGCTGTTTTTT.

As to this clone: The junction departs from the called germline gene at one end, perhaps through a read error. The V call is TRBV6-6, the J call TRBJ1-2, with 8 bases matching TRBD1. There are 15 residues in the CDR3. The V gene's germline CDR1 is MNHNY and CDR2 SVGAGI (reference sequence). The CDR3 coding sequence is TGTGCCAGCAGACACGGGACAGGAGGGAACTCTGGCTACACCTTC. Translated: CASRHGTGGNSGYTF.

J is TRBJ2-7 and V is TRBV11-2; the D gene is possibly TRBD1 (7 bases). The CDR3 totals 14 residues. Deletions cut 1 base from V and 4 bases from J, with 11 bases between. Germline values: CDR1 SGHAT, CDR2 FQNNGV. The CDR3 nucleotides read TGTGCCAGCAGCTTAGTGCCAGGGGGGTACGAGCAGTACTTC. It is translated as CASSLVPGGYEQYF.

The rearrangement links TRBV23-1 to TRBJ1-1; D remains unclear. TRBV23-1 is flagged as an ORF with uncertain function. Trimming stripped 2 bases from V and 2 bases from J, with 0 bases between. This CDR3 region has 11 residues. The CDR3, as DNA: TGCGCCAGCAGTCAAAACACTGAAGCTTTCTTT. Protein: CASSQNTEAFF.

This clone was detected only once. The chain is built from TRBV9 and TRBJ2-3, with D possibly matching TRBD2 (6 bases). CDR3 length: 15 amino acids. CDR1 SGDLS and CDR2 YYNGEE come from the germline V gene. The V end lost 4 bases, the J end lost 4 bases, and 16 bases lay between the germline ends. Here the CDR3 reads CASSLGGTSADTQYF. The CDR3 bases are TGTGCCAGCAGCCTAGGAGGGACCTCGGCAGATACGCAGTATTTT.

The table lists this clone with a few counts. The genes are TRBV4-2 and TRBJ1-1; D might be TRBD1 (5 bases). V lost 5 bases to trimming and J lost 1 base, with 14 bases between them. The germline gives CDR1 LGHNA, CDR2 YNFKEQ. The CDR3 extends over 15 amino acids. The CDR3 reads CASSTSGGENTEAFF. The CDR3 bases are TGTGCCAGCAGCACGAGCGGGGGGGAGAACACTGAAGCTTTCTTT.

The chain links TRBV4-3 to TRBJ2-1, with 10 bases that match TRBD2. Trimming removed 1 base from V and 3 bases from J; junction bases left unmatched: 3. The length of the CDR3 is 16 residues. Per germline, CDR1 LGHNA and CDR2 YSLEER. In DNA form, the CDR3 reads TGCGCCAGCAGCCAAGGTACTAGCGGGGACTACAATGAGCAGTTCTTC. Translation: CASSQGTSGDYNEQFF.

The V gene is TRBV9, the J gene TRBJ2-3; D possibly uses TRBD1 or TRBD2 (5 bases each). The CDR3 covers 16 residues. V lost 0 bases and J lost 6, with 17 bases in between. The germline V gene has CDR1 SGDLS and CDR2 YYNGEE. The CDR3 region has the DNA TGTGCCAGCAGCGTAGGTTCAGGGACCATTGCCGATACGCAGTATTTT. It specifies CASSVGSGTIADTQYF.

This clone was counted between two and nine times. V is TRBV11-2 and J is TRBJ1-6, with D possibly being TRBD1 (5 bases). The CDR3 has 13 residues. Trimming took 4 bases from V and 14 from J, leaving 15 bases between them. Germline values: CDR1 SGHAT, CDR2 FQNNGV. The CDR3 DNA reads TGTGCCAGCAGCTACCAGGGCGTCGATACCCTCCACTTT. Protein: CASSYQGVDTLHF.

The chain has TRBV6-6 and TRBJ2-2; D call uncertain. Germline lookup yields CDR1 MNHNY and CDR2 SVGAGI (reference sequence). Trimming took 4 bases from V and 6 from J, leaving 9 bases between them. The CDR3 runs to 13 residues. In DNA, the CDR3 is TGTGCCAGCAGTTCCGTTTACGCCGGGGAGCTGTTTTTT. This gives the protein CASSSVYAGELFF.

The rearrangement uses TRBV19 and TRBJ1-4; 9 bases agree with TRBD1. Germline V CDR1 and CDR2: LNHDA, SQIVND (reference sequence). The CDR3 is 13 residues long. V lost 5 bases to trimming and J lost 8 bases; unmatched junction nucleotides: 3. The CDR3 DNA reads TGTGCCAGTAGTGGGACAGGGCAGGAAAAACTGTTTTTT. Translation gives CASSGTGQEKLFF.

The chain links TRBV18 to TRBJ1-1; D is ambiguous. Trimming took 0 bases from V and 0 from J, leaving 2 bases between them. This CDR3 has 13 amino acids. Germline V gene data show CDR1 as KGHSH and CDR2 as LQKENI. The CDR3 DNA sequence: TGTGCCAGCTCACCACCAGTGAACACTGAAGCTTTCTTT. Its protein product is CASSPPVNTEAFF.

The V call is TRBV7-9, the J call TRBJ1-5; maybe TRBD1 (6 bases). This CDR3 spans 13 amino acids. Looked up from germline, CDR1 is SEHNR and CDR2 is FQNEAQ (reference sequence). With 5 bases removed from V and 5 bases from J, the gap between germline ends came to 10 bases. CDR3 DNA sequence: TGTGCCAGCAGCCTAGGGGGATATCAGCCCCAGCATTTT. Its translation is CASSLGGYQPQHF.

The chain combines TRBV6-5 with TRBJ2-7, with D unclear. The CDR3 has 13 residues. Germline CDR1 MNHEY, CDR2 SVGAGI. V gave up 2 bases and J gave up 3 bases, with 8 bases separating them. Here the CDR3 reads CASSYELDYEQYF. CDR3 sequence (DNA): TGTGCCAGCAGTTACGAACTGGACTACGAGCAGTACTTC.

The chain joins TRBV5-1 to TRBJ2-5; D gene uncertain. The germline V and J ends were trimmed by 1 base and 3 bases, with 4 bases remaining between them. This CDR3 has 12 amino acids. Germline lookup yields CDR1 SGHRS and CDR2 YFSETQ. The CDR3 sequence is CASSLMEETQYF. The DNA of the CDR3 is TGCGCCAGCAGCTTGATGGAAGAGACCCAGTACTTC.

V is TRBV4-2 and J is TRBJ1-5, with 7 nucleotides matching TRBD1. CDR3 length: 12 residues. Germline-derived CDR1 and CDR2 are LGHNA and YNFKEQ. Trimming cost V 9 bases and J 3 bases; bases outside gene matches: 2. CDR3 amino acids: CASGQVNQPQHF. CDR3 DNA: TGTGCCAGTGGACAGGTCAATCAGCCCCAGCATTTT.

The chain is built from TRBV19 and TRBJ1-4; D is possibly TRBD1 (6 bases). Germline values: CDR1 LNHDA, CDR2 SQIVND (reference sequence). This CDR3 has 15 residues. The ends were cut back, 1 base at V and 4 bases at J, with 10 bases in the middle. This CDR3 reads CASSIGQANNEKLFF. In DNA, the CDR3 is TGTGCCAGTAGTATAGGACAGGCGAATAATGAAAAACTGTTTTTT.

The chain combines TRBV11-2 with TRBJ2-1; 8 bases agree with TRBD1. The J segment lost 8 bases and the V segment lost 4 bases, leaving 13 bases of the junction unmatched. The germline V gene has CDR1 SGHAT and CDR2 FQNNGV. The CDR3 covers 16 residues. The chain's CDR3 is CASSSLGQALRDEQFF. The DNA of the CDR3 is TGTGCCAGCAGCTCCCTGGGACAGGCGTTAAGGGATGAGCAGTTCTTC.

This clone was picked up one time. The rearrangement uses TRBV5-1 and TRBJ1-2; D not resolved. CDR1 is SGHRS, CDR2 YFSETQ, per germline. This CDR3 is 13 amino acids long. Trimming shortened V by 0 bases and J by 5 bases, and 8 bases separated the two germline ends. The CDR3 DNA is TGCGCCAGCAGCTTGGAGGGTGGGTATGGCTACACCTTC. It translates to CASSLEGGYGYTF.

The chain couples TRBV7-2 to TRBJ1-1; D gene ambiguous. The CDR3 totals 11 residues. Trimming cost V 3 bases and J 3 bases, with 2 bases left between them. Per germline, CDR1 SGHTA and CDR2 FQGNSA. CDR3 protein: CASSFDTEAFF. For the CDR3, the DNA is TGTGCCAGCAGCTTTGACACTGAAGCTTTCTTT.

The chain employs TRBV4-1 and TRBJ2-5; no clear D gene. The CDR3 is 14 residues long. With 0 bases removed from V and 5 bases from J, the gap between germline ends came to 10 bases. CDR1 and CDR2 from the germline V gene are MGHRA and YSYEKL. DNA of the CDR3: TGCGCCAGCAGCCAAGACGGTAGGCGGGAGACCCAGTACTTC. Amino acid sequence: CASSQDGRRETQYF.

The chain carries TRBV19 and TRBJ2-3; 11 nucleotides match TRBD1. This CDR3 region has 13 residues. The trim removed 7 bases at V and 7 bases at J, leaving 4 bases unmatched. The germline V gene encodes CDR1 LNHDA and CDR2 SQIVND (reference sequence). Here the CDR3 DNA reads TGTGCCAGTACGGACAGGGGGCAAAATACGCAGTATTTT. Its protein is CASTDRGQNTQYF.

V usage is TRBV5-1 and J usage is TRBJ2-3; D gene unclear. Germline assignment: CDR1 SGHRS and CDR2 YFSETQ. Trimming pared 0 bases from V and 9 bases from J, leaving 8 bases between. There are 12 residues in the CDR3. The CDR3 loop reads CASSLDGGTQYF. The CDR3 DNA is TGCGCCAGCAGCTTGGATGGCGGCACGCAGTATTTT.

The chain employs TRBV5-4 and TRBJ2-5; 9 positions agree with TRBD2. CDR1 is SGHNT and CDR2 is YYREEE in the germline V gene (reference sequence). The CDR3 covers 16 residues. The V and J ends lost 4 bases and 5 bases, in that order; junction bases with no gene match: 12. Here the CDR3 DNA reads TGTGCCAGCAGCCCCGGGGGGGGACTAGCCTCGGAGACCCAGTACTTC. Protein product: CASSPGGGLASETQYF.